This T cell receptor beta chain was sequenced for a study of cytomegalovirus exposure and HLA in healthy donors. General study findings and limits: TRBV6-2, TRBV6-3 and some other V segments were unresolvable in 87-base-pair reads. An observed cluster of highly shared sequence variants was recorded as a likely sequencing artifact. It was reported that the classifier diagnosed cytomegalovirus status with high specificity and sensitivity in both the original and validation cohorts. Specificity of a few CMV-associated chains for CMV antigens was verified in vitro.

Concerning this clone itself: Its target is unknown.

The PCR used 60 Vbeta and 13 Jbeta primers. Sequencing used immunoSEQ multiplex PCR; TCRdb keeps in-frame clones, though not all of them. Counted here are around 270,000 clones, over 70% occurring once; the ten biggest clones make up less than 0.4%. Germline lookup yields CDR1 SNHLY and CDR2 FYNNEI. This CDR3 contains 16 residues. Trimming stripped 5 bases from V and 4 bases from J, with 20 bases between. Sequenced: PBMCs. The TCR sequence derives from a girl aged 2-10 years in good health and CMV-seronegative. V usage is TRBV2 and J usage is TRBJ2-5; tentative D call: TRBD2 (6 bases). Here the CDR3 DNA reads TGTGCCAGCAGTACCCCGGAGGAGGGAGCGAGAGAGACCCAGTACTTC. Translating gives CASSTPEEGARETQYF.